The clone carrying this TCR beta chain was picked up many times. Its antigen is as yet unknown. Losses at the gene ends were 1 base for V and 5 bases for J; bases not matched to a gene: 11. The CDR3 has 18 amino acids. The germline V gene has CDR1 MNHEY and CDR2 SVGAGI. These data are taken from a study of post-analysis software for immune sequencing data. Overall study context: Relapsing-remitting, secondary progressive and progressive-relapsing multiple sclerosis courses were included.

Whole-study results and caveats: Roughly 5 TRBV segments occurring more often in patients than controls included TRBV5-6, TRBV5-1 and TRBV20-1.

Included in the TCR beta cDNA libraries were unique molecular identifiers. TCRdb reprocessed the PCR reads via MiXCR and lists one record per CDR3 protein. This sample carries over 250,000 distinct CDR3 sequences, just over 35% of them seen once, and the ten largest clones take around 5%. The receptor's source is a girl aged 5-17 years with multiple sclerosis. The specimen sequenced was blood. V and J are TRBV6-5 and TRBJ1-2; 12 bases fit TRBD1. The DNA for the CDR3 is TGTGCCAGCAGTTACTACGGGACAGGGGGCGGGTTTCGGTATGGCTACACCTTC. Its translation is CASSYYGTGGGFRYGYTF.